The clone carrying this T cell receptor (beta chain) has at least ten counts. The V end lost 3 bases, the J end lost 3 bases, and 6 bases lay between the germline ends. This CDR3 has 13 amino acids. Germline V gives CDR1 MNHEY, CDR2 SMNVEV (reference sequence). TCRdb passed the RT-PCR reads through MiXCR, listing each CDR3 protein once. This table has 800,000 to 1,000,000 distinct CDR3 sequences, roughly 18% appearing once. This sample is drawn from a study of patients and donors after allogeneic stem cell transplantation. This TCR was sampled from a human donor who was either an allogeneic HSCT recipient or a stem cell or donor lymphocyte infusion donor (not recorded which). It is not recorded whose cells these are; they may come from a transplant donor. V usage is TRBV27 and J usage is TRBJ1-5; D unresolved. Sequenced input: blood, either unsorted or a sorted T cell fraction (not recorded which). CDR3 region: CASSFGVNQPQHF. The CDR3 DNA reads as TGTGCCAGCAGTTTTGGAGTCAATCAGCCCCAGCATTTT.